Shown below are 17 T cell receptor beta chains from a single sample sequenced in a study of blood T cell repertoires in COVID-19. The data were produced by immunoSEQ multiplex PCR, yet TCRdb's version contains in-frame clones alone and is incomplete. This sample has a few hundred thousand clones; roughly 80% occur once, and the top ten carry 3.4%. The sequenced sample consisted of PBMCs or T cells enriched from blood (not recorded which). These receptors all come from a man aged 45 to 65 who had recovered from COVID-19.

This chain links TRBV6-5 with TRBJ2-7; 10 bases are shared with TRBD1. Germline lookup yields CDR1 MNHEY and CDR2 SVGAGI. This CDR3 spans 15 amino acids. V gave up 3 bases and J gave up 1 base; unmatched junction bases: 3. The CDR3 sequence is CASSYRDRGSYEQYF. CDR3 nucleotides: TGTGCCAGCAGTTATAGGGACAGGGGATCCTACGAGCAGTACTTC.

This clone was detected only once. This chain uses TRBV30 with TRBJ2-5; D might be TRBD1 or TRBD2, each matching 6 bases. Germline V gene lookup returns CDR1 GTSNPN and CDR2 SVGIG (reference sequence). This CDR3 comprises 12 residues. V shed 5 bases and J shed 1 base, with 8 bases lying between them. The CDR3 loop is CAWGGPQETQYF. CDR3 sequence (DNA): TGTGCCTGGGGGGGGCCCCAAGAGACCCAGTACTTC.

V and J are TRBV28 and TRBJ1-2, with 8 bases aligning to TRBD1. CDR1 and CDR2 (germline): MDHEN, SYDVKM. The CDR3 extends over 14 amino acids. V lost 5 bases, J lost 4 bases, and 6 bases stayed unmatched. The CDR3, as DNA: TGTGCCAGCAGTGTGACAGGGGTTGGCTATGGCTACACCTTC. Its translation is CASSVTGVGYGYTF.

This chain joins TRBV7-3 and TRBJ2-3, with a tentative D call TRBD2 (6 bases). V was clipped by 4 bases and J by 6 bases, with 11 bases between them. The germline V gene has CDR1 SGHTA and CDR2 FQGTGA. CDR3 length: 13 amino acids. The CDR3 bases are TGTGCCAGCAGCTCCCCTGGGAGGGATACGCAGTATTTT. Its translation: CASSSPGRDTQYF.

The chain employs TRBV11-2 and TRBJ1-5; 10 nucleotides align to TRBD1. Germline trimming cut 1 base from V and 4 bases from J; bases unmatched to any gene: 1. The CDR3 sequence is 15 residues long. Germline V lookup: CDR1 SGHAT, CDR2 FQNNGV. CDR3 sequence reads: CASSLGGQGNQPQHF. CDR3 DNA sequence: TGTGCCAGCAGCTTAGGGGGACAGGGGAATCAGCCCCAGCATTTT.

The gene calls are TRBV5-4 and TRBJ2-1, with unresolved D. Per the germline V gene, CDR1 is SGHNT and CDR2 is YYREEE (reference sequence). Trimming pared 4 bases from V and 5 bases from J, leaving 10 bases between. This CDR3 is 13 amino acids long. The CDR3 DNA follows: TGTGCCAGCAGCCCAGGTCACAACAATGAGCAGTTCTTC. It translates to CASSPGHNNEQFF.

In this sample, this clone turned up once. The V and J genes are TRBV7-2 and TRBJ1-2; D not certain. Germline V gene sequence: CDR1 SGHTA, CDR2 FQGNSA. The germline V and J ends were trimmed by 1 base and 4 bases, with 13 bases remaining between them. The CDR3 has 15 amino acids. The CDR3 DNA reads TGTGCCAGCAGCTTAGGTCCGAAGGAGCGCTATGGCTACACCTTC. Its translation is CASSLGPKERYGYTF.

This chain joins TRBV11-2 and TRBJ2-7; 9 positions agree with TRBD2. Trimming took 5 bases from V and 0 from J; bases not matched to a gene: 2. Germline values: CDR1 SGHAT, CDR2 FQNNGV. The CDR3 covers 14 residues. CDR3: CASSPGLASYEQYF. In nucleotides, the CDR3 is TGTGCCAGCAGCCCGGGACTAGCCTCCTACGAGCAGTACTTC.

V gene TRBV13 combines with J gene TRBJ2-7; no clear D gene. Deletions cut 5 bases from V and 4 bases from J, with 24 bases between. The CDR3 has 17 amino acids. The germline gives CDR1 PRHDT, CDR2 FYEKMQ (reference sequence). The CDR3 coding sequence is TGTGCCAGCAGCCCTTCAACCGCGAGACTCATACCATACGAGCAGTACTTC. Protein: CASSPSTARLIPYEQYF.

The genes are TRBV24-1 and TRBJ1-2; 11 nucleotides agree with TRBD1. The trim removed 12 bases at V and 8 bases at J, leaving 7 bases unmatched. The germline V gene has CDR1 KGHDR and CDR2 SFDVKD. There are 12 residues in the CDR3. This CDR3 reads CAAGQGAEGYTF. The DNA for the CDR3 is TGTGCCGCAGGACAGGGGGCCGAAGGCTACACCTTC.

The genes are TRBV5-5 and TRBJ1-2; 9 nucleotides line up with TRBD1. Germline V CDR1 and CDR2: SGHKS, YYEKEE (reference sequence). Trimming removed 2 bases from V and 5 bases from J; junction bases left unmatched: 10. The CDR3 runs to 16 residues. The CDR3 nucleotides read TGTGCCAGCAGCTTCACAGGGGGCGTTGAGTTTTATGGCTACACCTTC. Translation gives CASSFTGGVEFYGYTF.

The CDR3 region has the DNA TGCGCCAGCAGCGATGTGATACAGGTACAACCGGGCAATCAGCCCCAGCATTTT. It yields the protein CASSDVIQVQPGNQPQHF. The V gene is TRBV4-1, the J gene TRBJ1-5, with D perhaps matching TRBD1 (5 bases). This CDR3 is 18 amino acids long. The germline gives CDR1 MGHRA, CDR2 YSYEKL. The V end lost 5 bases, the J end lost 2 bases, and 22 bases lay between the germline ends.

The V gene is TRBV19, the J gene TRBJ1-1; tentative D call: TRBD1 (6 bases). Trimming took off 2 bases at V and 6 bases at J, with 16 bases between the two ends. The germline V gene has CDR1 LNHDA and CDR2 SQIVND (reference sequence). The CDR3 is 15 amino acids. The chain's CDR3 is CASSIKTGWSAEAFF. For the CDR3, the DNA is TGTGCCAGTAGTATAAAAACAGGGTGGAGCGCTGAAGCTTTCTTT.

The V gene is TRBV2, the J gene TRBJ1-2; D uncertain. The CDR3 loop spans 11 amino acids. Trimming pared 8 bases from V and 13 bases from J, leaving 17 bases between. CDR1 and CDR2 (germline): SNHLY, FYNNEI. The DNA of the CDR3 is TGTGCCAGCCTTCTTGGAGTAGCGTGCACCTTC. Translated, it gives CASLLGVACTF. Filled out from reference TRBV2 and TRBJ1-2, the complete variable domain reads EPEVTQTPSHQVTQMGQEVILRCVPISNHLYFYWYRQILGQKVEFLVSFYNNEISEKSEIFDDQFSVERPDGSNFTLKIRSTKLEDSAMYFCASLLGVACTFGSGTRLTVV.

The rearrangement uses TRBV5-1 and TRBJ1-1, with D possibly matching TRBD1 (5 bases). Between the trimmed V and J ends, which lost 4 bases and 0 bases, there was a span of 7 bases. Germline V lookup: CDR1 SGHRS, CDR2 YFSETQ. CDR3 length equals 13 residues. CDR3 protein: CASSVRVNTEAFF. The CDR3 coding sequence is TGCGCCAGCAGCGTCAGGGTGAACACTGAAGCTTTCTTT.

The J gene is TRBJ2-3, the V gene TRBV4-3; 8 bases align to TRBD2. Germline V gene lookup returns CDR1 LGHNA and CDR2 YSLEER. Losses at the gene ends were 5 bases for V and 0 bases for J; bases not matched to a gene: 4. This CDR3 is 15 amino acids long. CDR3 in amino acids: CASSFIAGSTDTQYF. CDR3 in DNA: TGCGCCAGCAGCTTTATAGCGGGGAGCACAGATACGCAGTATTTT.

The chain is built from TRBV21-1 and TRBJ2-1; TRBD2, the D gene given by the table, was not confirmed from the DNA. TRBV21-1 is a documented pseudogene. The CDR3 runs to 13 residues. DNA for the CDR3: TGTGCCAGCAGGATACTAGCGTCCAATGAGCAGTTCTTC. Residues: CASRILASNEQFF.